These 7 T cell receptor beta chains were all obtained from the same sample, sequenced in a study of T cell changes during pregnancy in multiple sclerosis. Data came from immunoSEQ multiplex PCR; TCRdb stores just in-frame clones and leaves some out. The sample includes 40,000 or so clones, approximately 90% of them seen just once. The specimen comprised CD4+ T cells from peripheral blood mononuclear cells, sampled in the first trimester of pregnancy. The receptor source for this set is a female donor in good health, enrolled as a control in a pregnancy study.

For this clone: At one boundary the junction diverges from the germline segment, which might be a read error. V and J are TRBV7-7 and TRBJ2-2; 8 bases map to TRBD2. Germline CDR1 reads SSHAT; CDR2 reads FNYEAQ (reference sequence). The CDR3 loop spans 14 amino acids. CDR3 bases: TGTGCTAGCAGCCTGACTAGCGTAACCGGGGAGCTGTTTTTT. It encodes CASSLTSVTGELFF.

This clone has just a few counts. The chain uses TRBV7-2 and TRBJ1-2; 10 bases match TRBD1. Trimming took 5 bases from V and 4 from J; bases not matched to a gene: 10. This CDR3 spans 16 amino acids. CDR1 is SGHTA and CDR2 is FQGNSA in the germline V gene. CDR3 sequence: CASSPRQGARSYGYTF. CDR3 coding DNA: TGTGCCAGCAGCCCCAGACAGGGGGCGCGATCCTATGGCTACACCTTC.

Turning to this clone: A junction boundary mismatches the germline segment, possibly from a read error. The chain links TRBV7-7 to TRBJ2-5, with unresolved D. The CDR3 consists of 12 residues. Germline V gene data show CDR1 as SSHAT and CDR2 as FNYEAQ (reference sequence). CDR3 in DNA: TGTGCTAGCAGCTTATCCGGGGAGACCCAGTACTTC. This codes for CASSLSGETQYF.

The chain links TRBV7-8 to TRBJ1-4; no reliable D call. The germline V and J ends were trimmed by 5 bases and 8 bases, with 15 bases remaining between them. The CDR3 sequence is 14 residues long. Germline V lookup: CDR1 SGHVS, CDR2 FQNEAQ. Here the CDR3 DNA reads TGTGCCAGCAGCCTCGGAGGGAGAACAGAAAAACTGTTTTTT. Protein sequence: CASSLGGRTEKLFF.

V gene TRBV6-7 combines with J gene TRBJ1-2; 9 nucleotides agree with TRBD1. TRBV6-7 is sorted into the ORF group, with uncertain function. The CDR3 covers 20 residues. Trimming removed 0 bases from V and 3 bases from J; junction bases left unmatched: 17. Written as DNA, the CDR3 is TGTGCCAGCAGTTACTCGATGTCTACAGGGGGCGTCTCTGGTGACTATGGCTACACCTTC. Its protein product is CASSYSMSTGGVSGDYGYTF.

J is TRBJ1-2 and V is TRBV7-2, with a weak D call TRBD1 (6 bases). This CDR3 is built from 15 residues. The germline V gene encodes CDR1 SGHTA and CDR2 FQGNSA. V was clipped by 5 bases and J by 4 bases, with 17 bases between them. In DNA, the CDR3 is TGTGCCAGCAGCACAGACTTGAGGGGGACCTATGGCTACACCTTC. This translates into CASSTDLRGTYGYTF.

The chain has TRBV5-1 and TRBJ1-4, with 9 bases that match TRBD1. The germline V gene has CDR1 SGHRS and CDR2 YFSETQ. This CDR3 has 16 residues. Trimming removed 4 bases from V and 4 bases from J; junction bases left unmatched: 8. The CDR3 region has the DNA TGCGCCAGCAGCACTGAATTGACAGGGGGTAATGAAAAACTGTTTTTT. Protein product: CASSTELTGGNEKLFF.